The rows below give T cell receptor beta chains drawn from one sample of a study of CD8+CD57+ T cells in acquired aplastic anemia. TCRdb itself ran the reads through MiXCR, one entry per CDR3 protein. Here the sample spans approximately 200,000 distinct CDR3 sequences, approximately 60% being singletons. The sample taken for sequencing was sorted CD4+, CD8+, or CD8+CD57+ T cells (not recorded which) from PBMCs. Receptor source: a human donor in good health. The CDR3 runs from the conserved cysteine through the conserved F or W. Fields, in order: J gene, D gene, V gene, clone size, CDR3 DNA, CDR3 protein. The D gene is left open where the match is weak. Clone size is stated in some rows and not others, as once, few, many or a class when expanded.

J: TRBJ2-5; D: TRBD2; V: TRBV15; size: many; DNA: TGTGCCACCAGCATCCCCGGGACTAGCGGGGCCCTCGAGTACTTC; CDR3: CATSIPGTSGALEYF
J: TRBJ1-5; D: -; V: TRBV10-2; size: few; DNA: TGCGCCAGCAAAGACAGGATTAATCAGCCCCAGCATTTT; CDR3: CASKDRINQPQHF
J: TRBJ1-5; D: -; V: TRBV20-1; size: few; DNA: TGCAGTGCTAGAGAGACAGGTCTCAATCAGCCCCAGCATTTT; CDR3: CSARETGLNQPQHF
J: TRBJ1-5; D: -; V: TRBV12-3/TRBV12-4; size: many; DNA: TGTGCCAGCAGTTTTGAGGGGGATAGCAATCAGCCCCAGCATTTT; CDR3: CASSFEGDSNQPQHF
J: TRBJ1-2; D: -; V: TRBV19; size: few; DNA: TGTGCCAGTAGTATAGCGGGGATGACTTCGCTCTATGGCTACACCTTC; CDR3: CASSIAGMTSLYGYTF
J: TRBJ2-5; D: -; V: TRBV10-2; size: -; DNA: TGTGCCAGCAGCCGAGAGTACCAAGAGACCCAGTACTTC; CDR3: CASSREYQETQYF
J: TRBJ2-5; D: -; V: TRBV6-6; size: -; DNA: TGTGCCAGCAGTTACCGCCCCAGGACAGTCAATCAAGAGACCCAGTACTTC; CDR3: CASSYRPRTVNQETQYF
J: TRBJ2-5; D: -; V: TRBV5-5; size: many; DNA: TGTGCCAGCAGCTTTCGGGTAAACCAAGAGACCCAGTACTTC; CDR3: CASSFRVNQETQYF
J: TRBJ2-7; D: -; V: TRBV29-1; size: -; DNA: TGCAGCGTTGACAGGGGTCACGAGCAGTACTTC; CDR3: CSVDRGHEQYF
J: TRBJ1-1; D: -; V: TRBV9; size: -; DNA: TGTGCCAGCAGCGAGTCGAACACCGAAGCTTTCTTT; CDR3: CASSESNTEAFF
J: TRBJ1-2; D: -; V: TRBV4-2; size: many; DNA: TGTGCCAGCAGCCAAGAGGGTTGGAGTTTATCCTATGGCTACACCTTC; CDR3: CASSQEGWSLSYGYTF
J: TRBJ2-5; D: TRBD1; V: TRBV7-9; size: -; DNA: TGTGCCAGCAGCTTTCAACAGGGGCGGGAGACCCAGTACTTC; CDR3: CASSFQQGRETQYF
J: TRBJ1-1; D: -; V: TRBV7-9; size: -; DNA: TGTGCCAGCAGGGTGCGACAGAACACTGAAGCTTTCTTT; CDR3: CASRVRQNTEAFF
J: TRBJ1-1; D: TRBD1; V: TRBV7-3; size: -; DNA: TGTGCCAGCAGCCCGCGGACAGGGGTGAACACTGAAGCTTTCTTT; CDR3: CASSPRTGVNTEAFF
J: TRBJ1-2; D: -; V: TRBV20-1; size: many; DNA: TGCAGTGCACCCCCGTTCACCTTC; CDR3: CSAPPFTF
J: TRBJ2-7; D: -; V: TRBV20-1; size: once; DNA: TGCAGTGCATATGGTATCTACGAGCAGTACTTC; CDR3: CSAYGIYEQYF
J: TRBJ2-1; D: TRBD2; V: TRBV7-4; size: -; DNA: TGTGCCAGCAGCGCTAATCGGGGTAGCGGGAGGCCCAATGAGCAGTTCTTC; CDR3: CASSANRGSGRPNEQFF
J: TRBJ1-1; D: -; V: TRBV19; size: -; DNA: TGTGCCAGTAGTATAGAACCAGGGATCACTGAAGCTTTCTTT; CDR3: CASSIEPGITEAFF
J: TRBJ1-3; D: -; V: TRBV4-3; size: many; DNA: TGCGCCAGCAGCCAAGATTTGATTCGGGGCTCTGGAAACACCATATATTTT; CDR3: CASSQDLIRGSGNTIYF
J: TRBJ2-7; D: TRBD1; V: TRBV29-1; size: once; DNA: TGCAGCATTAGTACCGGGACAGGGGCCTACGAGCAGTACTTC; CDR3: CSISTGTGAYEQYF
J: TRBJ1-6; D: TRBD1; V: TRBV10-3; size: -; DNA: TGTGCCATCAGTGAGGCGAAGACAGGGAACAATTCACCCCTCCACTTT; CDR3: CAISEAKTGNNSPLHF
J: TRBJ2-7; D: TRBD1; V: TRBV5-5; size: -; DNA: TGTGCCAGCAGCTTGTGGGACAGAGACTACGAGCAGTACTTC; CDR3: CASSLWDRDYEQYF
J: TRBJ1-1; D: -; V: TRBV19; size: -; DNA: TGTGCCAGTAGTACCCAATCGACAGGAGGTGCAGCTTTCTTT; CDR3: CASSTQSTGGAAFF
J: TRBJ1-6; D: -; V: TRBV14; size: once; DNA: TGTGCCAGCAGCCCGGTTAATTCACCCCTCCACTTT; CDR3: CASSPVNSPLHF
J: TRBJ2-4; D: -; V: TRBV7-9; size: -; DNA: TGTGCCAGCAGATCATCCGGGACTGTAAACATTCAGTACTTC; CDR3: CASRSSGTVNIQYF
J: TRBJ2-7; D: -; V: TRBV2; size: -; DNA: TGTGCCACCGGACAGACCTACGAGCAGTACTTC; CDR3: CATGQTYEQYF
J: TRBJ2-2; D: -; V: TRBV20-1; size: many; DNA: TGCAGTGCTCCCCAGGGGAACGGTGACACCGGGGAGCTGTTTTTT; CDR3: CSAPQGNGDTGELFF
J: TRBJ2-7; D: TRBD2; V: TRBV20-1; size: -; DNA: TGCAGTGCCAAGTTAGCGGGAGGGCCTTTCCACGAGCAGTACTTC; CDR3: CSAKLAGGPFHEQYF
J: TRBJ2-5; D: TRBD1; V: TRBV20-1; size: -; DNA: TGCAGTGCCCCGACAGGGGCGGACAATCAGCCCCAGTACTTC; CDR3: CSAPTGADNQPQYF
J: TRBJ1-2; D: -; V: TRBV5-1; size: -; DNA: TGTGCCAGCAGCTTGGACCAACCGAGCCTATATGGCTACACCTTC; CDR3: CASSLDQPSLYGYTF
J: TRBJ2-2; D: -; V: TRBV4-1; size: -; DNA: TGCGCCAGCAGCCAAGATGAGCAGGGGTCTCACACCGGGGAGCTGTTTTTT; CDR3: CASSQDEQGSHTGELFF
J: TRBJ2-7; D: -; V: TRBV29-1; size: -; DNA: TGCAGCGTTGAAGATCAGCGGCAGGCCTCCTACGAGCAGTACTTC; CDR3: CSVEDQRQASYEQYF
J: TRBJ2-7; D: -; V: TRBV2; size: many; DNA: TGTGCCAGCAGTGGAACAGCACCCTACGAGCAGTACTTC; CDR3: CASSGTAPYEQYF
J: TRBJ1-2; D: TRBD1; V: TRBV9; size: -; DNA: TGTGCCAGCACCGCCGAGGGGACAGGGGCGGCTAACTATGGCTACACCTTC; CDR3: CASTAEGTGAANYGYTF
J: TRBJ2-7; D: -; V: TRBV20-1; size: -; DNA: TGCAGTGCTAGAGCCCTGGGTTACGAGCAGTACTTC; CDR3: CSARALGYEQYF
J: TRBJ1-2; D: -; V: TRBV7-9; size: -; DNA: TGTGCCAGCACAAGGGATCCCAATGGCTACACCTTC; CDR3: CASTRDPNGYTF
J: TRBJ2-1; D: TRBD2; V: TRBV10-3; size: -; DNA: TGTGCTATCAGTGACCGTAGCGGGGGTAACAATGAGCAGTTCTTC; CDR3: CAISDRSGGNNEQFF
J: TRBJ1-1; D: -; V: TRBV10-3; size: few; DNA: TGTGCCACCATAGAACGGGGGAACACTGAAGCTTTCTTT; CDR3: CATIERGNTEAFF
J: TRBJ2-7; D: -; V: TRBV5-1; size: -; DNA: TGCGCAAGCAGCTCTATTAGATCCTCAGGGGACGAGCAGTACTTC; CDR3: CASSSIRSSGDEQYF
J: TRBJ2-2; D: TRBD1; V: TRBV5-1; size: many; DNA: TGCGCCAGCAGCATATGGACAGGGCGAGAGACCGGGGAGCTGTTTTTT; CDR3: CASSIWTGRETGELFF
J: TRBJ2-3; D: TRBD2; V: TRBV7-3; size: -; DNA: TGTGCCAGCAGCCCCACGGGGGGGTTCACAGATACGCAGTATTTT; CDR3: CASSPTGGFTDTQYF
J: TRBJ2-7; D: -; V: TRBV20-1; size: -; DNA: TGCAGTGCTAGAGTACCACAGGCTACCTACGAGCAGTACTTC; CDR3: CSARVPQATYEQYF
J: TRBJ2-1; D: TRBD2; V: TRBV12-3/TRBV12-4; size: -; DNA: TGTGCCAGCAGCTTTAGCGGGGGGGTGATCTTC; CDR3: CASSFSGGVIF
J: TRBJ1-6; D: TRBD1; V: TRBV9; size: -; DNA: TGTGCCAGCAGCTCCGTGACAGGGGTAGGATCACCCCTCCACTTT; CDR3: CASSSVTGVGSPLHF
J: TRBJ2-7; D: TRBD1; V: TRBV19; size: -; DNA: TGTGCCAGTAGTAGGGGACAGGGGAACGAGCAGTACTTC; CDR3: CASSRGQGNEQYF
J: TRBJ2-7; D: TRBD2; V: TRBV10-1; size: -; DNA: TGCGCCAGCAGTGAAGGACTAGTCGGCGAGCAGTACTTC; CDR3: CASSEGLVGEQYF
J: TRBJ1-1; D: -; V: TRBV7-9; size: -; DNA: TGTGCCAGCAGCTTAGATGCGACATTCCTGGACGTAAACACTGAAGCTTTCTTT; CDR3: CASSLDATFLDVNTEAFF
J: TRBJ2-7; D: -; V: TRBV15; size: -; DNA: TGTGCCACCATAACTTGGCCCAATCGGTACGAGCAGTACTTC; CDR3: CATITWPNRYEQYF
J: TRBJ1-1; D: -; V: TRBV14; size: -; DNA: TGTGCCAGCAGCCATATGAACACTGAAGCTTTCTTT; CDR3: CASSHMNTEAFF